The clone carrying this T cell receptor beta chain was seen only a few times. No antigen is known for it. The data derive from a study of T-cell memory formation after mild COVID-19. J lost 5 bases, V lost 4 bases, and 12 bases had no gene match. Germline values: CDR1 SEHNR, CDR2 FQNEAQ (reference sequence). This CDR3 comprises 16 residues. Study-wide points: CD4/CD8 balance held among clones contracting day 15 to 85, and later expanders leaned CD4+. Contracting CD4+ clones lay largely in CM and EM, with CD8+ ones residing in EMRA. Cross-reactive memory seemingly joined, as some responding clones were found in pre-infection memory.

cDNA libraries for TCR alpha and TCR beta, carrying sample barcodes and UMIs, came from 5'RACE with constant-segment primers. Each CDR3 protein gets one entry after TCRdb re-called the 5' RACE reads with MiXCR. The sample has some 97,000 distinct CDR3 sequences, approximately 10% seen once; the top ten hold roughly two fifths. What was sequenced was PBMCs or a T cell subset sorted from them (not recorded which). The source is a man aged 18 to 30 who had mild COVID-19 (a few samples of this study predate the infection). Cell type and time point are not known. V is TRBV7-9 and J is TRBJ2-7, with TRBD1 identical over 9 bases. CDR3 protein: CASSSVRDREKDEQYF. CDR3 DNA sequence: TGTGCCAGCAGCTCGGTCCGGGACAGGGAAAAGGACGAGCAGTACTTC.